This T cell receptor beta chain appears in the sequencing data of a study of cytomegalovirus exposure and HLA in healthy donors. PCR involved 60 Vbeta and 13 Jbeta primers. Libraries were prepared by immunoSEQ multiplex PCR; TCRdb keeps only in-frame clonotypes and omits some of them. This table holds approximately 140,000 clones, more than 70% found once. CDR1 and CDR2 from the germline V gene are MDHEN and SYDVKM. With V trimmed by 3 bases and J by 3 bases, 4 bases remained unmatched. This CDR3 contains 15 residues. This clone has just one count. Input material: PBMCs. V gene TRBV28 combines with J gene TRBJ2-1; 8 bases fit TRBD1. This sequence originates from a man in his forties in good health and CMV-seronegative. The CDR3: CASSFGQGDYNEQFF. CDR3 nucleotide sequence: TGTGCCAGCAGTTTTGGACAGGGTGACTACAATGAGCAGTTCTTC.